Listed below are T cell receptor beta chains from one sample, sequenced in a study of T cell responses to AZD1222 COVID-19 vaccine. TCRdb keeps only in-frame clones here, not all; method: immunoSEQ multiplex PCR. The sample carries roughly 150,000 clones, approximately 94% recorded once. The input for sequencing was peripheral blood, taken on day 0 of AZD1222 vaccination. These receptors were collected from an adult in good health. CDR3s include the opening cysteine and the closing phenylalanine or tryptophan. D genes are given only for firm matches. Clone size is stated in some rows and not others, as once, few, many or a class when expanded.

J gene | V gene | D gene | clone size | CDR3 DNA | CDR3 protein
TRBJ1-1 | TRBV6-6 | - | - | TGTGCCAGCAGAAACCGCCCGGAGGGGAACACTGAAGCTTTCTTT | CASRNRPEGNTEAFF
TRBJ2-1 | TRBV6-1 | - | - | TGTGCCAGCGGTGAAGGATACAATGAGCAGTTCTTC | CASGEGYNEQFF
TRBJ2-7 | TRBV29-1 | TRBD1 | - | TGCAGCGTTGAGAAGGGACAGTCCTACGAGCAGTACTTC | CSVEKGQSYEQYF
TRBJ2-3 | TRBV5-1 | - | - | TGCGCCAGCTTAGGGAGCACAGATACGCAGTATTTT | CASLGSTDTQYF
TRBJ1-1 | TRBV2 | - | - | TGTGCCAGCAGGGCGGACATGAACACTGAAGCTTTCTTT | CASRADMNTEAFF
TRBJ2-2 | TRBV6-2/TRBV6-3 | - | - | TGTGCCAGCAGTTACCCCGGGACCCCCGAGAACGGGGAGCTGTTTTTT | CASSYPGTPENGELFF
TRBJ2-4 | TRBV7-9 | - | - | TGTGCCAGCAGCCCTGACAGCATCTTAGCCAAAAACATTCAGTACTTC | CASSPDSILAKNIQYF
TRBJ2-3 | TRBV21-1 | - | - | TGTGCCAGCAGCAAATCCACCGCCCTACTAGCGGGGGCTACAGATACGCAGTATTTT | CASSKSTALLAGATDTQYF
TRBJ2-1 | TRBV2 | TRBD1 | - | TGTGCCAGCAGTGGACAGGGTTGGGATGAGCAGTTCTTC | CASSGQGWDEQFF
TRBJ1-2 | TRBV19 | - | - | TGTGCCAGTAGGGTCCCCCGGCCTGGGGACTATGGCTACACCTTC | CASRVPRPGDYGYTF
TRBJ2-1 | TRBV20-1 | - | once | TGCAGTGCTAGTAGGCGGGAAAGCTCCTACAATGAGCAGTTCTTC | CSASRRESSYNEQFF
TRBJ1-3 | TRBV11-2 | - | - | TGTGCCAGCAGCCAAAGCTCTGGAAACACCATATATTTT | CASSQSSGNTIYF
TRBJ1-1 | TRBV25-1 | - | once | TGTGCCAGCAGGGGACCGAGCACTGAAGCTTTCTTT | CASRGPSTEAFF
TRBJ1-2 | TRBV4-3 | - | - | TGCGCCAGCAGCCAAGATAAGGGGTCCCATGGCTACACCTTC | CASSQDKGSHGYTF
TRBJ2-7 | TRBV19 | TRBD1 | - | TGTGCCAGTACTGTCCCGGGACAGACCGTCCACGAGCAGTACTTC | CASTVPGQTVHEQYF
TRBJ1-5 | TRBV5-4 | - | once | TGTGCCAGCAGTTCCCGACCGGCCGCAGCCCAGCATTTT | CASSSRPAAAQHF
TRBJ1-4 | TRBV4-1 | TRBD1 | - | TGCGCCAGCAGCCGCAATCCCGGGACAGGGAATGAAAAACTGTTTTTT | CASSRNPGTGNEKLFF
TRBJ2-7 | TRBV5-5 | - | - | TGTGCCAGCAGCCCCATTGGGCTACCAGGAGAGCAGTACTTC | CASSPIGLPGEQYF
TRBJ1-2 | TRBV6-5 | - | - | TGTGCCAGCAGTCCCCTCCGAGGGGTAGGAGGCTACACCTTC | CASSPLRGVGGYTF
TRBJ2-7 | TRBV15 | - | - | TGTGCCACCGGAAGCGAAAACCGGGGGGAGCAGTACTTC | CATGSENRGEQYF
TRBJ1-1 | TRBV25-1 | - | - | TGTGCCAGCAGCTTCTCCCGTCAGGGAAACACTGAAGCTTTCTTT | CASSFSRQGNTEAFF
TRBJ1-1 | TRBV19 | - | - | TGTGCCAGTAGTATTTATCTGGGGGCGCGAGCTGAAGCTTTCTTT | CASSIYLGARAEAFF
TRBJ1-3 | TRBV7-6 | TRBD1 | - | TGTGCCAGCAGCCCCGGACAGGGGGGAGGAAACACCATATATTTT | CASSPGQGGGNTIYF
TRBJ2-5 | TRBV6-2/TRBV6-3 | - | - | TGTGCCAGCAGCCGAGCGGGTACGGAGACCCAGTACTTC | CASSRAGTETQYF